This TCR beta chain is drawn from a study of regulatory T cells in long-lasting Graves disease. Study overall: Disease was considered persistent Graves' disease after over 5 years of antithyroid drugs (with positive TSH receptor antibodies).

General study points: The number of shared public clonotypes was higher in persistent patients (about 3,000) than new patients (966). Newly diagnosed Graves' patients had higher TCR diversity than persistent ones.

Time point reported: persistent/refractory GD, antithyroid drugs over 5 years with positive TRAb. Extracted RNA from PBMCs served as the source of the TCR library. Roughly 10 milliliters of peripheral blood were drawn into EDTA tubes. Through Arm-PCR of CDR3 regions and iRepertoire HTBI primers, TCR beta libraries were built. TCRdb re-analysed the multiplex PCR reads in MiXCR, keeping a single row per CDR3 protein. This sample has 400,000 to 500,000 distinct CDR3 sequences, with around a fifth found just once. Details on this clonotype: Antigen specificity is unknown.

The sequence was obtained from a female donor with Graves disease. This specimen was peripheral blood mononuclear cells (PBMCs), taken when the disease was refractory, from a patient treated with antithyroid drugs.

The DNA for the CDR3 is TGCAGTGCTACCCCGACAGCACCAAACACTGAAGCTTTCTTT. Amino acids: CSATPTAPNTEAFF. V is TRBV20-1 and J is TRBJ1-1; maybe TRBD1 (5 bases). Germline CDR1 DFQATT, CDR2 SNEGSKA (reference sequence). The CDR3 is made up of 14 amino acids. Trimming cost V 4 bases and J 2 bases, with 14 bases left between them.